This T cell receptor (beta chain) is drawn from a study of identical twins. Study-level results: Out-of-frame alpha sequences common to twins were enriched for low generation probability. The authors noted that invariant MAIT and iNKT cells could partly confound zero-insertion analyses.

Ten or more counts support this clonotype. Its antigen is as yet unknown. Trimming took 4 bases from V and 1 from J; bases not matched to a gene: 6. The CDR3 is made up of 16 amino acids. CDR1 and CDR2 (germline): SGHRS, YFSETQ. Template switching added a universal primer site, and cDNA bore unique molecular identifiers. TCRdb redid the calling of the 5' RACE reads with MiXCR, one entry per CDR3 protein. The table has 240,000 or so distinct CDR3 sequences, over 9.5% seen once; the top ten hold 10%. This chain joins TRBV5-1 and TRBJ2-1, with 9 bases fitting TRBD2. The sample comprised memory T cells sorted from blood. The clonotype comes from a man aged 45-60 years in good health. The CDR3 is CASSGTTSGSYNEQFF. In DNA form, the CDR3 reads TGCGCCAGCAGCGGGACGACTAGCGGATCCTACAATGAGCAGTTCTTC.